These T cell receptor beta chains were read from a single sample in a study of CD8+CD57+ T cells in acquired aplastic anemia. MiXCR was run by TCRdb on the reads, yielding one entry per CDR3 protein. The sample has over 150,000 distinct CDR3 sequences, roughly 60% seen once. The sequenced material came from sorted CD4+, CD8+, or CD8+CD57+ T cells (not recorded which) from PBMCs. The receptors stem from a human donor with aplastic anemia. Each CDR3 is given with its conserved first and last residue. Each record gives: V gene, D gene, CDR3 length, J gene, clone size, CDR3 protein, CDR3 DNA. D genes are given only for firm matches. Clone sizes are given selectively: once, few, many, or a class where the clone is expanded.

TRBV11-2	.	15	TRBJ2-2	.	CASRISVSNTGELFF	TGTGCCTCACGAATCTCCGTCAGCAACACCGGGGAGCTGTTTTTT
TRBV19	.	15	TRBJ2-7	many	CASSTAKGRHYEQYF	TGTGCCAGTAGTACCGCTAAGGGACGGCACTACGAGCAGTACTTC
TRBV25-1	TRBD1	16	TRBJ2-3	few	CASSPPTGEFTDTQYF	TGTGCCAGCAGTCCCCCTACAGGGGAGTTCACAGATACGCAGTATTTT
TRBV2	.	13	TRBJ2-7	.	CASSGKVPYEQYF	TGTGCCAGCAGTGGAAAAGTTCCCTACGAGCAGTACTTC
TRBV2	.	18	TRBJ2-2	once	CASSEWRSPATDTGELFF	TGTGCCAGCAGTGAATGGCGTTCCCCAGCAACGGACACCGGGGAGCTGTTTTTT
TRBV6-1	TRBD1	15	TRBJ2-7	many	CASSEGQGASYEQYF	TGTGCCAGCAGTGAGGGACAGGGGGCTTCCTACGAGCAGTACTTC
TRBV6-1	.	18	TRBJ2-5	many	CASSGGVRDSVPQETQYF	TGTGCCAGCAGTGGGGGGGTTCGGGACAGCGTACCCCAAGAGACCCAGTACTTC
TRBV7-9	.	15	TRBJ1-1	.	CASRGKGLRNTEAFF	TGTGCCAGCAGAGGTAAGGGGTTGAGGAACACTGAAGCTTTCTTT
TRBV6-2/TRBV6-3	TRBD2	15	TRBJ2-5	many	CASSYLRGTGETQYF	TGTGCCAGCAGTTACTTGCGGGGGACGGGAGAGACCCAGTACTTC
TRBV29-1	.	12	TRBJ1-5	.	CSVQDGNQPQHF	TGCAGCGTTCAGGATGGGAATCAGCCCCAGCATTTT
TRBV5-1	TRBD2	14	TRBJ2-7	.	CASSLWRGAGEQYF	TGCGCCAGCAGCTTGTGGCGGGGGGCTGGGGAGCAGTACTTC
TRBV2	.	13	TRBJ1-1	.	CASSLRQNTEAFF	TGTGCCAGCAGTCTTCGACAGAACACTGAAGCTTTCTTT
TRBV7-6	.	16	TRBJ2-2	.	CASTLDHAPNTGELFF	TGTGCCAGCACCTTAGACCATGCACCGAACACCGGGGAGCTGTTTTTT
TRBV2	.	13	TRBJ2-7	.	CASKDAGLYEQYF	TGTGCCAGCAAGGACGCGGGGCTGTACGAGCAGTACTTC
TRBV5-1	.	15	TRBJ2-7	many	CASTGGGPSAYEQYF	TGCGCCAGCACAGGGGGGGGGCCGTCCGCCTACGAGCAGTACTTC
TRBV7-6	.	15	TRBJ2-2	.	CASSLVTGNTGELFF	TGTGCCAGCAGCTTAGTTACAGGGAACACCGGGGAGCTGTTTTTT
TRBV7-9	TRBD2	16	TRBJ2-7	.	CASSLGPSSGSYEQYF	TGTGCCAGCAGCTTAGGTCCCTCCAGCGGGAGCTACGAGCAGTACTTC
TRBV7-2	TRBD2	14	TRBJ2-5	few	CASSLGGGTETQYF	TGTGCCAGCAGCTTAGGCGGGGGTACGGAGACCCAGTACTTC
TRBV20-1	TRBD2	13	TRBJ2-7	.	CSASGRASGEQYF	TGCAGTGCTAGCGGGAGGGCCAGCGGGGAGCAGTACTTC
TRBV5-6	.	15	TRBJ1-1	.	CASSVNLGWNTEAFF	TGTGCCAGCAGCGTAAACCTGGGATGGAACACTGAAGCTTTCTTT
TRBV6-4	.	14	TRBJ2-3	.	CASSSERSTDTQYF	TGTGCCAGCAGTAGTGAGCGGAGCACAGATACGCAGTATTTT
TRBV19	.	16	TRBJ2-3	.	CASSIDLTESTDTQYF	TGTGCCAGTAGTATAGATTTAACGGAAAGCACAGATACGCAGTATTTT
TRBV2	.	14	TRBJ2-3	.	CASSGTESTDTQYF	TGTGCCAGCAGTGGGACAGAGAGCACAGATACGCAGTATTTT
TRBV5-1	TRBD1	15	TRBJ2-5	.	CASGVRQGSRETQYF	TGCGCCAGCGGGGTACGACAGGGTTCAAGGGAGACCCAGTACTTC
TRBV19	TRBD2	15	TRBJ2-2	many	CASRSGTSGAGELFF	TGTGCCAGTAGGTCCGGGACTAGCGGGGCCGGGGAGCTGTTTTTT
TRBV10-2	.	18	TRBJ2-7	.	CASSYFSPGVGKGNEQYF	TGCGCCAGCAGTTACTTCTCCCCCGGCGTGGGGAAGGGCAACGAGCAGTACTTC
TRBV25-1	.	16	TRBJ2-7	.	CASSLTDGGPSYEQYF	TGTGCCAGCAGTCTAACGGATGGCGGGCCCTCCTACGAGCAGTACTTC
TRBV7-2	.	15	TRBJ2-2	.	CASSLLASNTGELFF	TGTGCCAGCAGCTTACTAGCGAGTAACACCGGGGAGCTGTTTTTT
TRBV20-1	TRBD2	14	TRBJ2-7	.	CSARWRELTYEQYF	TGCAGTGCTAGGTGGCGGGAGTTAACGTACGAGCAGTACTTC
TRBV10-3	.	17	TRBJ1-4	.	CAISDPLVGRDVEKLFF	TGTGCCATCAGTGACCCCTTGGTGGGCAGGGACGTTGAAAAACTGTTTTTT
TRBV9	.	13	TRBJ2-5	.	CASSETEQETQYF	TGTGCCAGCAGCGAGACAGAACAAGAGACCCAGTACTTC
TRBV9	.	16	TRBJ2-7	.	CASSEGGGPSSYEQYF	TGTGCCAGCAGCGAGGGGGGCGGGCCCAGCTCCTACGAGCAGTACTTC
TRBV12-3/TRBV12-4	TRBD2	14	TRBJ2-5	.	CASRGRGVQETQYF	TGTGCCAGCAGGGGCCGGGGGGTTCAAGAGACCCAGTACTTC